These 23 T cell receptor beta chains originate from one sample sequenced in a study of blood T cell repertoires in COVID-19. Repertoires were generated with immunoSEQ multiplex PCR, while TCRdb's copy carries only in-frame clones and drops some. This table has approximately 260,000 clones, roughly 84% appearing once. Material: peripheral blood. These receptors came from a woman in her forties with active or convalescent COVID-19.

J is TRBJ1-3 and V is TRBV5-4; the D is unclear. The germline CDR1 and CDR2 sequences are SGHNT and YYREEE (reference sequence). The CDR3 consists of 15 residues. V was trimmed by 2 bases and J by 0 bases, leaving 9 bases between them. In nucleotides, the CDR3 is TGTGCCAGCAGCTTCGACGGGTTCTCTGGAAACACCATATATTTT. Its protein is CASSFDGFSGNTIYF.

V gene TRBV27 combines with J gene TRBJ2-2; 9 bases agree with TRBD1. Looked up from germline, CDR1 is MNHEY and CDR2 is SMNVEV (reference sequence). CDR3 length: 13 residues. V shed 7 bases, J shed 6 bases, and the junction held 3 bases outside the gene matches. The CDR3 bases are TGTGCCAGCACTACAGGGGGCCCCGGGGAGCTGTTTTTT. It encodes CASTTGGPGELFF.

This chain uses TRBV6-5 with TRBJ1-2; TRBD1 matches 7 bases. The CDR3 consists of 14 residues. J lost 4 bases, V lost 6 bases, and 8 bases had no gene match. Germline CDR1 and CDR2: MNHEY and SVGAGI. In DNA, the CDR3 is TGTGCCAGCAGCCCCACAGGGGCCCTCTATGGCTACACCTTC. Its protein is CASSPTGALYGYTF.

V is TRBV30 and J is TRBJ1-5; D perhaps matches TRBD1 (5 bases). Trimming pared 1 base from V and 9 bases from J, leaving 16 bases between. Germline V gene lookup returns CDR1 GTSNPN and CDR2 SVGIG (reference sequence). CDR3 size: 14 residues. Written as DNA, the CDR3 is TGTGCCTGGAGTGGCGACAGTCCCCAGGGGCCCCAGCATTTT. Its translation: CAWSGDSPQGPQHF. Filled out from reference TRBV30 and TRBJ1-5, the complete variable domain reads SQTIHQWPATLVQPVGSPLSLECTVEGTSNPNLYWYRQAAGRGLQLLFYSVGIGQISSEVPQNLSASRPQDRQFILSSKKLLLSDSGFYLCAWSGDSPQGPQHFGDGTRLSIL.

V and J are TRBV7-9 and TRBJ1-2, with a weak D call TRBD1 (6 bases). The germline V and J ends were trimmed by 5 bases and 0 bases, with 13 bases remaining between them. The CDR3 contains 15 residues. CDR1 and CDR2 from the germline V gene are SEHNR and FQNEAQ (reference sequence). The CDR3 region is CASSPGQHTNYGYTF. The CDR3 DNA reads TGTGCCAGCAGCCCAGGACAGCATACTAACTATGGCTACACCTTC.

The chain uses TRBV5-1 and TRBJ2-3, with a possible D match to TRBD1 (6 bases). The CDR3 covers 14 residues. Germline V gene data show CDR1 as SGHRS and CDR2 as YFSETQ. The V gene lost 7 bases and the J gene lost 1 base, with 13 bases spanning the gap. CDR3 nucleotide sequence: TGCGCCAGCCGCACCCGACAGGGCACAGATACGCAGTATTTT. This gives the protein CASRTRQGTDTQYF.

The chain employs TRBV3-1 (or the pseudogene TRBV3-2) and TRBJ2-7; 8 bases fit TRBD2. Germline V gives CDR1 LGHDT, CDR2 YNNKEL (reference sequence). There are 13 residues in the CDR3. The trim removed 3 bases at V and 7 bases at J, leaving 5 bases unmatched. DNA of the CDR3: TGTGCCAGCAGCCAGCGGGCGGGAGGAGAGCAGTACTTC. Translating it yields CASSQRAGGEQYF.

The J gene is TRBJ1-3, the V gene TRBV5-1; a weak D match, TRBD1 (6 bases). In germline, CDR1 is SGHRS, CDR2 YFSETQ. The V end lost 2 bases, the J end lost 0 bases, and 12 bases lay between the germline ends. The length of the CDR3 is 16 residues. The CDR3 region is CASSFSGQISGNTIYF. CDR3 nucleotides: TGCGCCAGCAGCTTCTCCGGACAGATCTCTGGAAACACCATATATTTT.

The CDR3 DNA sequence: TGTGCCAGCAGTCCTTTCCGGACAGAGCCTGAAGCTTTCTTT. As protein: CASSPFRTEPEAFF. The gene calls are TRBV6-6 and TRBJ1-1; a possible D gene is TRBD1 (6 bases). Germline V gene lookup returns CDR1 MNHNY and CDR2 SVGAGI (reference sequence). This CDR3 is built from 14 residues. Trimming stripped 5 bases from V and 6 bases from J, with 16 bases between.

The rearrangement links TRBV27 to TRBJ1-1; 8 bases fit TRBD1. The germline V gene has CDR1 MNHEY and CDR2 SMNVEV (reference sequence). The J segment lost 4 bases and the V segment lost 3 bases, leaving 10 bases of the junction unmatched. The CDR3 loop spans 16 amino acids. The CDR3 is CASSFGRGRVATEAFF. In DNA, the CDR3 is TGTGCCAGCAGTTTCGGCAGGGGGCGAGTTGCCACTGAAGCTTTCTTT.

This rearrangement joins TRBV29-1 to TRBJ2-7; a weak D match, TRBD1 (6 bases). Between the trimmed V and J ends, which lost 5 bases and 3 bases, there was a span of 11 bases. The CDR3 loop spans 12 amino acids. Germline V lookup: CDR1 SQVTM, CDR2 ANQGSEA. The CDR3 sequence: CSVKTGNYEQYV. In DNA, the CDR3 is TGCAGCGTTAAAACAGGGAACTACGAGCAGTACGTC.

The CDR3 coding sequence is TGTGCCAGCAGTGGATTAGGTCAGGCAGGGGGGCAGCCCCAGCATTTT. Its protein product is CASSGLGQAGGQPQHF. This chain joins TRBV6-1 and TRBJ1-5, with 7 bases aligning to TRBD1. J gave up 7 bases and V 4 bases, and 13 bases lay outside the gene matches. This CDR3 region has 16 residues. Looked up from germline, CDR1 is MNHNS and CDR2 is SASEGT.

The CDR3 DNA follows: TGCGCCAGCAGCCAAGAACTGACAGGGTTAGGTGGCTACACCTTC. Its translation is CASSQELTGLGGYTF. The chain uses TRBV4-1 and TRBJ1-2; TRBD1 matches 7 bases. Trimming took 0 bases from V and 7 from J; bases not matched to a gene: 8. The CDR3 has 15 amino acids. In germline, CDR1 is MGHRA, CDR2 YSYEKL.

This clone showed up just once. The chain carries TRBV27 and TRBJ2-4; D possibly corresponds to TRBD2 (6 bases). In germline, CDR1 is MNHEY, CDR2 SMNVEV (reference sequence). CDR3 size: 13 residues. Between the trimmed V and J ends, which lost 2 bases and 6 bases, there was a span of 8 bases. The CDR3 reads CASSLAAGNIQYF. Here the CDR3 DNA reads TGTGCCAGCAGTTTAGCAGCGGGAAACATTCAGTACTTC.

The chain carries TRBV6-5 and TRBJ1-2; 7 nucleotides agree with TRBD1. V lost 5 bases to trimming and J lost 5 bases; unmatched junction nucleotides: 8. This CDR3 has 14 residues. Germline assignment: CDR1 MNHEY and CDR2 SVGAGI. The CDR3 loop is CASSPAQGKYGYTF. CDR3 nucleotide sequence: TGTGCCAGCAGTCCGGCACAGGGGAAGTATGGCTACACCTTC.

This chain uses TRBV30 with TRBJ1-3; no clear D. The CDR3 runs 14 residues. Germline V gene data show CDR1 as GTSNPN and CDR2 as SVGIG (reference sequence). Between the trimmed V and J ends, which lost 5 bases and 0 bases, there was a span of 11 bases. CDR3 sequence reads: CAWVTHSSGNTIYF. The CDR3 coding sequence is TGTGCCTGGGTAACCCATAGCTCTGGAAACACCATATATTTT.

The table lists this clone with a few counts. The V and J genes are TRBV5-8 and TRBJ1-1; D gene uncertain. The V end lost 0 bases, the J end lost 10 bases, and 10 bases lay between the germline ends. Germline values: CDR1 SGHTS, CDR2 YDEGEE. The CDR3 is made up of 12 amino acids. The CDR3 DNA is TGTGCCAGCAGCTTGGTAGGTGCGGGAGCTTTCTTT. Amino acid sequence: CASSLVGAGAFF.

The rearrangement joins TRBV5-4 to TRBJ1-2; 8 positions agree with TRBD1. Germline V gene lookup returns CDR1 SGHNT and CDR2 YYREEE (reference sequence). CDR3 length equals 18 residues. The trim removed 4 bases at V and 2 bases at J, leaving 16 bases unmatched. CDR3 bases: TGTGCCAGCAGCCAAGGACAGGGCCATACCGCCTCCAACTATGGCTACACCTTC. Protein sequence: CASSQGQGHTASNYGYTF. The variable domain in full, with the rest retrieved from reference TRBV5-4 and TRBJ1-2, is ETGVTQSPTHLIKTRGQQVTLRCSSQSGHNTVSWYQQALGQGPQFIFQYYREEENGRGNFPPRFSGLQFPNYSSELNVNALELDDSALYLCASSQGQGHTASNYGYTFGSGTRLTVV.

The rearrangement joins TRBV27 to TRBJ1-2; 7 bases align to TRBD1. V dropped 3 bases and J dropped 5; count of bases not matched to a gene: 3. Germline V gene sequence: CDR1 MNHEY, CDR2 SMNVEV (reference sequence). CDR3 length: 13 residues. The CDR3 coding sequence is TGTGCCAGCAGTTTTCCAGGGGGGTATGGCTACACCTTC. Protein: CASSFPGGYGYTF.

The chain has TRBV9 and TRBJ2-3; no reliable D call. The CDR3 runs to 14 residues. Germline V gene data show CDR1 as SGDLS and CDR2 as YYNGEE. V lost 1 base and J 0 bases, leaving 6 bases between the germline ends. The DNA for the CDR3 is TGTGCCAGCAGCGTAAGGCGGAGCACAGATACGCAGTATTTT. It yields the protein CASSVRRSTDTQYF. Supplemented by reference TRBV9 and TRBJ2-3, the full variable domain reads DSGVTQTPKHLITATGQRVTLRCSPRSGDLSVYWYQQSLDQGLQFLIQYYNGEERAKGNILERFSAQQFPDLHSELNLSSLELGDSALYFCASSVRRSTDTQYFGPGTRLTVL.

The chain combines TRBV20-1 with TRBJ1-1; no clear D. This CDR3 is built from 11 residues. V gave up 4 bases and J gave up 2 bases, with 5 bases separating them. Germline V gene sequence: CDR1 DFQATT, CDR2 SNEGSKA (reference sequence). The DNA of the CDR3 is TGCAGTGCTACCAGTAACACTGAAGCTTTCTTT. It encodes CSATSNTEAFF.

The V call is TRBV2, the J call TRBJ1-6; 7 bases align to TRBD1. Losses at the gene ends were 8 bases for V and 7 bases for J; bases not matched to a gene: 5. This CDR3 is 13 amino acids long. In germline, CDR1 is SNHLY, CDR2 FYNNEI. The CDR3 loop is CASPGQSNSPLHF. The CDR3 region has the DNA TGTGCCAGCCCGGGACAGAGCAATTCACCCCTCCACTTT.

V usage is TRBV10-3 and J usage is TRBJ1-1; the D gene is possibly TRBD1 (5 bases). The V end was cut by 6 bases, the J end by 4 bases, with 15 bases between. The germline V gene encodes CDR1 ENHRY and CDR2 SYGVKD. The CDR3 is 14 amino acids. For the CDR3, the DNA is TGTGCCATCAGGAAAGACCCGGGGGGCACTGAAGCTTTCTTT. Encoded protein: CAIRKDPGGTEAFF.